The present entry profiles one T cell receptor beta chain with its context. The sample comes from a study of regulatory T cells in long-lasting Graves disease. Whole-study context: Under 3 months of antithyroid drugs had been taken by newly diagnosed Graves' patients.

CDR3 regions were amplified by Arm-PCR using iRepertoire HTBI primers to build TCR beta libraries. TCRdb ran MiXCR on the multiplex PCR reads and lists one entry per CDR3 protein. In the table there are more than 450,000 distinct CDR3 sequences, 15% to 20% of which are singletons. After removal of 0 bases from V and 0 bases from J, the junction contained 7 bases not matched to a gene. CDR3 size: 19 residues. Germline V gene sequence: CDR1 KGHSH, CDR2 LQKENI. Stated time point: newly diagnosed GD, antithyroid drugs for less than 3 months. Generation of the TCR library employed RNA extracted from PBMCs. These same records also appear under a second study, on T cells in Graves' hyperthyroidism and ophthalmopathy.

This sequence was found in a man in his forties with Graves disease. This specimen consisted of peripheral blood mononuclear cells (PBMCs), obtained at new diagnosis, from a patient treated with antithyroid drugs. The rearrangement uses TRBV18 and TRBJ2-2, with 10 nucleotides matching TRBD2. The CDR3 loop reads CASSPPWLSGRANTGELFF. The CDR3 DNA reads TGTGCCAGCTCACCACCCTGGCTCAGCGGGAGGGCGAACACCGGGGAGCTGTTTTTT. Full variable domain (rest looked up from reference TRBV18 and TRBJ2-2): NAGVMQNPRHLVRRRGQEARLRCSPMKGHSHVYWYRQLPEEGLKFMVYLQKENIIDESGMPKERFSAEFPKEGPSILRIQQVVRGDSAAYFCASSPPWLSGRANTGELFFGEGSRLTVL.